These 28 T cell receptor beta chains originate from one sample sequenced in a study of Ad26.COV2.S vaccination and SARS-CoV-2 variants. The protocol was immunoSEQ multiplex PCR, while the TCRdb copy is restricted to in-frame clones and leaves out a portion. The sample lists some 340,000 clones, roughly 86% occurring once. Treatment defined: approximately 18 received Ad26.COV2.S at low or high dose, single or two shots; a few received placebo; per-sample allocation not given. The investigators took samples on day 63 after the first vaccine or placebo injection. The sample was peripheral blood, taken in a trial of Ad26.COV2.S vaccine versus placebo. The receptor source for this set is a person between 18 and 59 years old who received the Ad26.COV2.S COVID-19 vaccine or a placebo.

In DNA form, the CDR3 reads TGTGCCAGCAGGACACAGGGAATCAATTCACCCCTCCACTTT. Its translation: CASRTQGINSPLHF. The genes are TRBV27 and TRBJ1-6, with D tentatively TRBD1 (6 bases). This CDR3 spans 14 amino acids. The V gene's germline CDR1 is MNHEY and CDR2 SMNVEV (reference sequence). Trimming removed 6 bases at V and 7 bases at J, with 13 bases between.

This clone was seen just once. The rearrangement links TRBV19 to TRBJ1-2, with D uncertain. The germline V gene has CDR1 LNHDA and CDR2 SQIVND (reference sequence). V was cut by 3 bases and J by 4 bases, with 15 bases left in between. The CDR3 loop spans 15 amino acids. CDR3 in DNA: TGTGCCAGTAGTATGGACCCATTTCTAGGCTATGGCTACACCTTC. Translating gives CASSMDPFLGYGYTF.

This chain links TRBV5-1 with TRBJ2-7; possibly TRBD2 for D (5 bases). The CDR3 is 13 amino acids. V was cut by 4 bases and J by 2 bases, with 10 bases left in between. CDR1 is SGHRS, CDR2 YFSETQ, per germline. CDR3: CASSPGSTYEQYF. The CDR3 DNA reads TGCGCCAGCAGCCCGGGGTCTACCTACGAGCAGTACTTC.

The gene calls are TRBV6-5 and TRBJ1-2; TRBD1 agrees at 7 bases. Unmatched junction bases numbered 15, after V lost 8 bases and J lost 6 bases. The CDR3 loop spans 15 amino acids. The germline gives CDR1 MNHEY, CDR2 SVGAGI. The CDR3 DNA reads as TGTGCCAGCTCCTCCTCCCTAGGACAGGCAAATGGCTACACCTTC. It yields the protein CASSSSLGQANGYTF.

This chain connects TRBV7-8 to TRBJ2-2; D is unresolved. V lost 3 bases to trimming and J lost 4 bases, with 12 bases between them. Germline CDR1 reads SGHVS; CDR2 reads FQNEAQ. This CDR3 has 15 amino acids. The CDR3 loop is CASSLTYGFTGELFF. CDR3 bases: TGTGCCAGCAGCTTGACTTATGGGTTCACCGGGGAGCTGTTTTTT.

This clone was observed a single time. The rearrangement links TRBV10-3 to TRBJ2-1; 8 bases fit TRBD2. With V trimmed by 5 bases and J by 4 bases, 10 bases remained unmatched. Germline CDR1 ENHRY, CDR2 SYGVKD. The CDR3 runs to 16 residues. The DNA for the CDR3 is TGTGCCATCAGTCGTTTGGCTAGCGGGCCATACAATGAGCAGTTCTTC. Its protein is CAISRLASGPYNEQFF.

The chain is built from TRBV7-9 and TRBJ1-1; D is uncertain. The CDR3 extends over 12 amino acids. Looked up from germline, CDR1 is SEHNR and CDR2 is FQNEAQ (reference sequence). Trimming removed 1 base from V and 11 bases from J, with 11 bases in between. The CDR3 region has the DNA TGTGCCAGCAGCTTAGGGGCGGAGGGTGCTTTCTTT. It encodes CASSLGAEGAFF. Drawing the rest from reference TRBV7-9 and TRBJ1-1, the complete variable domain is DTGVSQNPRHKITKRGQNVTFRCDPISEHNRLYWYRQTLGQGPEFLTYFQNEAQLEKSRLLSDRFSAERPKGSFSTLEIQRTEQGDSAMYLCASSLGAEGAFFGQGTRLTVV.

This chain uses TRBV5-1 with TRBJ2-7; 8 nucleotides match TRBD1. With V trimmed by 4 bases and J by 4 bases, 10 bases remained unmatched. In germline, CDR1 is SGHRS, CDR2 YFSETQ. CDR3 length: 15 residues. The CDR3 DNA reads TGCGCCAGCAGCCTGGGCCGGACAGGGAGGTACGAGCAGTACTTC. Translation: CASSLGRTGRYEQYF.

The chain uses TRBV7-2 and TRBJ2-5; a possible D gene is TRBD2 (5 bases). The CDR3 contains 16 residues. Germline assignment: CDR1 SGHTA and CDR2 FQGNSA. Trimming removed 1 base at V and 2 bases at J, with 14 bases between. The CDR3 sequence: CASSLVFSSGQETQYF. CDR3 in DNA: TGTGCCAGCAGCTTAGTGTTCTCCAGCGGTCAAGAGACCCAGTACTTC.

The chain employs TRBV6-1 and TRBJ1-1; no firm D call. Trimming shortened V by 2 bases and J by 4 bases, and 11 bases separated the two germline ends. From germline, CDR1 is MNHNS and CDR2 SASEGT. The CDR3 is 14 residues long. The CDR3 region is CASSELAGSTEAFF. The CDR3 DNA reads TGTGCCAGCAGTGAACTCGCGGGAAGCACTGAAGCTTTCTTT.

This clone was found once. The gene calls are TRBV19 and TRBJ1-1; D remains unclear. The V and J ends lost 7 bases and 7 bases respectively, with 13 bases between them. The germline V gene encodes CDR1 LNHDA and CDR2 SQIVND (reference sequence). The CDR3 totals 12 residues. CDR3 sequence (DNA): TGTGCCAGTACTGCAGGAGTCCTTGAAGCTTTCTTT. Its protein is CASTAGVLEAFF.

Concerning this clone itself: Other DNA variants within this sample encode the same CDR3. The gene calls are TRBV12-3 or TRBV12-4 and TRBJ2-7; no firm D call. V lost 6 bases, J lost 3 bases, and 6 bases lay in between. The CDR3 runs to 11 residues. The CDR3 sequence is CASSSGYEQYF. DNA for the CDR3: TGTGCCAGCAGCTCGGGCTACGAGCAGTACTTC.

The gene calls are TRBV28 and TRBJ1-5; the match to TRBD1 covers 10 bases. The CDR3 is 17 amino acids. Germline assignment: CDR1 MDHEN and CDR2 SYDVKM. V lost 4 bases, J lost 4 bases, and 10 bases stayed unmatched. The CDR3 region is CASSSWDRGKANQPQHF. The CDR3 DNA sequence: TGTGCCAGCAGTTCCTGGGACAGGGGAAAAGCGAATCAGCCCCAGCATTTT.

This clone was seen only a few times. V usage is TRBV6-2 or TRBV6-3 and J usage is TRBJ1-2; no definite D call. In germline, CDR1 is MNHEY, CDR2 SVGEGT. The length of the CDR3 is 14 residues. The V end was cut by 2 bases, the J end by 8 bases, with 15 bases between. The CDR3 region is CASSYREAFMGYTF. CDR3 in DNA: TGTGCCAGCAGTTACAGGGAGGCCTTCATGGGCTACACCTTC.

This chain uses TRBV2 with TRBJ2-7, with 9 bases identical to TRBD1. The trim removed 2 bases at V and 2 bases at J, leaving 7 bases unmatched. The germline gives CDR1 SNHLY, CDR2 FYNNEI. The CDR3 extends over 16 amino acids. As DNA, the CDR3 is TGTGCCAGCAGTGAATATTTCGGGACAGGGACCTACGAGCAGTACTTC. Protein sequence: CASSEYFGTGTYEQYF.

This chain links TRBV7-9 with TRBJ1-2, with TRBD1 identical over 7 bases. CDR1 and CDR2 (germline): SEHNR, FQNEAQ (reference sequence). The CDR3 consists of 16 residues. J gave up 5 bases and V 5 bases, and 14 bases lay outside the gene matches. CDR3 sequence reads: CASSGGTAPGGYGYTF. As DNA, the CDR3 is TGTGCCAGCAGCGGGGGGACAGCCCCGGGTGGTTATGGCTACACCTTC.

The CDR3 region is CASSFWGYGYTF. CDR3 sequence (DNA): TGTGCCAGCAGCTTTTGGGGCTATGGCTACACCTTC. The chain couples TRBV12-3 or TRBV12-4 to TRBJ1-2; D unclear. The CDR3 runs to 12 residues. The ends were cut back, 6 bases at V and 4 bases at J, with 9 bases in the middle.

This chain connects TRBV6-5 to TRBJ2-1; no reliable D call. Trimming removed 0 bases at V and 7 bases at J, with 10 bases between. Germline V gives CDR1 MNHEY, CDR2 SVGAGI. The CDR3 length is 14 residues. The CDR3 nucleotides read TGTGCCAGCAGTTACTCTGCCAGGATAAATGAGCAGTTCTTC. Translated, it gives CASSYSARINEQFF.

As regards this clone: In the same sample, other DNA sequences code for this CDR3. The rearrangement uses TRBV3-1 (or the pseudogene TRBV3-2) and TRBJ2-7; D call uncertain. The length of the CDR3 is 12 residues. Germline loops: CDR1 LGHDT, CDR2 YNNKEL (reference sequence). V dropped 2 bases and J dropped 2 bases, with 4 bases sitting between them. CDR3 coding DNA: TGTGCCAGCAGCCAATCGACCTACGAGCAGTACTTC. This codes for CASSQSTYEQYF.

The V call is TRBV27, the J call TRBJ1-6; 7 positions agree with TRBD1. In germline, CDR1 is MNHEY, CDR2 SMNVEV (reference sequence). With 6 bases clipped from V and 11 bases from J, the junction kept 16 bases outside the gene matches. This CDR3 comprises 16 residues. As DNA, the CDR3 is TGTGCCAGCAGGTCGGGCTCCGGGACAGTGAGGGCACCCCTCCACTTT. Translation: CASRSGSGTVRAPLHF.

The chain carries TRBV27 and TRBJ1-5; perhaps TRBD1 as D (5 bases). The CDR3 is 13 amino acids. The germline V gene encodes CDR1 MNHEY and CDR2 SMNVEV (reference sequence). V was cut by 5 bases and J by 1 base, with 6 bases left in between. The CDR3 region is CASSRDSNQPQHF. The CDR3 DNA is TGTGCCAGCAGTCGGGACAGCAATCAGCCCCAGCATTTT.

The chain couples TRBV10-3 to TRBJ2-3; 9 bases line up with TRBD2. The CDR3 runs 18 residues. The V gene's germline CDR1 is ENHRY and CDR2 SYGVKD. Trimming at V came to 4 bases and at J to 4 bases, leaving 15 bases not matched to a gene. CDR3 in DNA: TGTGCCATCAGTGGGCCCCTAAGTGGGCGGGGGGGTTCAGATACGCAGTATTTT. Translating gives CAISGPLSGRGGSDTQYF.

The chain is built from TRBV19 and TRBJ1-6, with 7 nucleotides matching TRBD1. Germline CDR1 is LNHDA and CDR2 is SQIVND (reference sequence). Unmatched junction bases numbered 10, after V lost 4 bases and J lost 7 bases. This CDR3 has 16 amino acids. This chain's CDR3 is CASSTLRGISNSPLHF. The CDR3 DNA reads TGTGCCAGTAGTACACTCAGGGGGATCTCAAATTCACCCCTCCACTTT.

This clone was seen only a few times. The chain is built from TRBV5-4 and TRBJ2-1; the D call may be TRBD1 or TRBD2 (6 bases each). The CDR3 covers 15 residues. Deletions cut 0 bases from V and 2 bases from J, with 9 bases between. Germline assignment: CDR1 SGHNT and CDR2 YYREEE (reference sequence). In DNA, the CDR3 is TGTGCCAGCAGCTTGGACAGGGAGGCCTACAATGAGCAGTTCTTC. It translates to CASSLDREAYNEQFF.

The chain recombines TRBV6-5 with TRBJ2-7; 8 bases line up with TRBD1. The CDR3 has 13 residues. Trimming cost V 7 bases and J 3 bases; bases outside gene matches: 5. Germline CDR1 MNHEY, CDR2 SVGAGI. CDR3 protein: CASTGTGFYEQYF. CDR3 DNA sequence: TGTGCCAGCACCGGGACAGGTTTCTACGAGCAGTACTTC.

The chain carries TRBV7-2 and TRBJ2-3; D gene unclear. The CDR3 length is 12 residues. Germline loops: CDR1 SGHTA, CDR2 FQGNSA. Deletions cut 1 base from V and 3 bases from J, with 2 bases between. DNA for the CDR3: TGTGCCAGCAGCTTAGAAACAGATACGCAGTATTTT. As protein: CASSLETDTQYF.

The gene calls are TRBV30 and TRBJ1-1, with 7 bases fitting TRBD1. Germline trimming cut 0 bases from V and 3 bases from J; bases unmatched to any gene: 4. The CDR3 sequence is 14 residues long. Germline values: CDR1 GTSNPN, CDR2 SVGIG (reference sequence). In DNA form, the CDR3 reads TGTGCCTGGAGTGTACAAGGGGGCTACACTGAAGCTTTCTTT. The encoded protein is CAWSVQGGYTEAFF.

The V gene is TRBV6-5, the J gene TRBJ2-1, with TRBD1 matching 8 bases. The CDR3 runs 15 residues. Unmatched junction bases numbered 14, after V lost 7 bases and J lost 9 bases. Germline loops: CDR1 MNHEY, CDR2 SVGAGI. The CDR3 protein is CASNNRGIGTSEQFF. DNA of the CDR3: TGTGCCAGCAATAACAGGGGGATAGGTACTAGTGAGCAGTTCTTC.